This TCR beta chain was identified during a study of radiotherapy plus CTLA-4 blockade in lung cancer. Study in general: The study recorded objective responses in roughly a sixth of patients and disease control in approximately 31%.

The CDR3 runs 15 residues. V shed 5 bases, J shed 6 bases, and the junction held 8 bases outside the gene matches. The V gene's germline CDR1 is MNHNS and CDR2 SASEGT. Measured with immunoSEQ multiplex PCR; TCRdb has only the in-frame clones, and not every one. The sample has 15,000 or so clones, approximately 76% seen once. The specimen comprised peripheral blood, sampled from a patient treated with radiotherapy plus ipilimumab. The chain carries TRBV6-1 and TRBJ2-1, with 9 positions matching TRBD1. The receptor was isolated from a human donor with non-small cell lung cancer whose response to radiotherapy plus ipilimumab could not be evaluated. CDR3 bases: TGTGCCAGCAGTCGGGACAGGGATGGGCTCAATGAGCAGTTCTTC. Translating it yields CASSRDRDGLNEQFF.